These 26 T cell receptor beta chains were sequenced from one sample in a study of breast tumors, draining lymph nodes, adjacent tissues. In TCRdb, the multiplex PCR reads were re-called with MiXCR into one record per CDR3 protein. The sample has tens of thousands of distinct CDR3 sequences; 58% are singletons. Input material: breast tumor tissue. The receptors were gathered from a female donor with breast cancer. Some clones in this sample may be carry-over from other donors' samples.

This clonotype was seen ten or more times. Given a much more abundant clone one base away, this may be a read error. CDR3 region: CASSFTGTQYF. The CDR3 nucleotides read TGTGCCAGCAGCTTCACAGGTACGCAGTATTTT. The V and J genes are TRBV7-2 and TRBJ2-3, with a tentative D call TRBD1 (5 bases). The CDR3 covers 11 residues. Germline CDR1 is SGHTA and CDR2 is FQGNSA.

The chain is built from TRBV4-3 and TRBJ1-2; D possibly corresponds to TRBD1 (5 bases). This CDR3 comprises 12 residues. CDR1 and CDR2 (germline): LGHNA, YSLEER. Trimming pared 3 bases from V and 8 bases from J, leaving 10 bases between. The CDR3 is CASSQGGGGYTF. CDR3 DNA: TGCGCCAGCAGCCAGGGGGGTGGCGGCTACACCTTC.

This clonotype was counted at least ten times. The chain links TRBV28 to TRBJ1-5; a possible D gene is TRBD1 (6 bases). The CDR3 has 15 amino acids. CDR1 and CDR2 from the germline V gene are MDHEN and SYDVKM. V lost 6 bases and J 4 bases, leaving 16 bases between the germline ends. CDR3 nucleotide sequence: TGTGCCAGCAGCGCAGGGACACCAACTAATCAGCCCCAGCATTTT. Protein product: CASSAGTPTNQPQHF.

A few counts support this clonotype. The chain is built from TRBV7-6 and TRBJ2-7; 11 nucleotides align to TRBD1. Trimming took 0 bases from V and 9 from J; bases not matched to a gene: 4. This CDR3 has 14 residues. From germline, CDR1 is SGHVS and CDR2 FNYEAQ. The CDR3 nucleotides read TGTGCCAGCAGCTTAGCTCGGACAGGGGGCGGGCAGTACTTC. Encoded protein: CASSLARTGGGQYF.

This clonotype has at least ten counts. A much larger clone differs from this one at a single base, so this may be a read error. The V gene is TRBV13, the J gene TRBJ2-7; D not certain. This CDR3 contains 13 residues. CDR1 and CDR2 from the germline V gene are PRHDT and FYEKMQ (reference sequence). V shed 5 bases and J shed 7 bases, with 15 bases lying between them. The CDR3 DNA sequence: TGTGCCAGCAGCCCGCCTTTGATCAATGAGCAGTACTTC. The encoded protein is CASSPPLINEQYF.

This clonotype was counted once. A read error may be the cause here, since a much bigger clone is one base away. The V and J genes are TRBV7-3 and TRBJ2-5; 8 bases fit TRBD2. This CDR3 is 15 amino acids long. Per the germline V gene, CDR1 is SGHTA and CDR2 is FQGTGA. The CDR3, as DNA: TGTGCCAGCAGCTTGTCGGGGGGGCGAGGAGAGACCCGGCACTTC. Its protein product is CASSLSGGRGETRHF.

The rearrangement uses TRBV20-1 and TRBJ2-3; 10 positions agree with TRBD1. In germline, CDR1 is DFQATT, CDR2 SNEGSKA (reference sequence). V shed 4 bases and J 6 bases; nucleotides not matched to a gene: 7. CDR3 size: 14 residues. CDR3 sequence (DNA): TGCAGTGCTACGGACAGGGGGTCTTTGGATACGCAGTATTTT. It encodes CSATDRGSLDTQYF.

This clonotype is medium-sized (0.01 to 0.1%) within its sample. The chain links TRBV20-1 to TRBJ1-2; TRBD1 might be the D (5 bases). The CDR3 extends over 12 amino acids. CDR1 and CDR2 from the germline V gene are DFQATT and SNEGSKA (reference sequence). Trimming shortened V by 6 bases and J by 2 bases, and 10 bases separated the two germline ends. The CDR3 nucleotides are TGCAGTGCGTACCGGGGCAACTATGGCTACACCTTC. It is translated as CSAYRGNYGYTF.

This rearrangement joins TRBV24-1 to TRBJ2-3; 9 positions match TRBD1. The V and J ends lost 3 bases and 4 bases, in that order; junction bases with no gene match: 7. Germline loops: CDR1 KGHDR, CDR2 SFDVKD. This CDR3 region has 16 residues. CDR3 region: CATSDPGQGVSDTQYF. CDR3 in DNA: TGTGCCACCAGTGATCCGGGACAGGGAGTCTCAGATACGCAGTATTTT.

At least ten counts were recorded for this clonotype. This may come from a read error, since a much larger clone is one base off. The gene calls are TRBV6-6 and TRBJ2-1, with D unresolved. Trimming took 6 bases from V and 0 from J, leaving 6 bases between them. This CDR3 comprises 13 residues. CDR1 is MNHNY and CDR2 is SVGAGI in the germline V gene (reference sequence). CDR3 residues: CASRHNSYNEQFF. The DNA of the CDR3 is TGTGCCAGCAGGCACAACTCCTACAATGAGCAGTTCTTC.

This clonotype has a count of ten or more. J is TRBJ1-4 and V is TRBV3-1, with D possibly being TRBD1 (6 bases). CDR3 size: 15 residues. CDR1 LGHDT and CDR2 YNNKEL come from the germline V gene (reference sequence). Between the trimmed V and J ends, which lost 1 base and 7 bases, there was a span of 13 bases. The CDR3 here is CASSQGEWGAEKLFF. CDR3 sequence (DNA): TGTGCCAGCAGCCAAGGGGAATGGGGGGCTGAAAAACTGTTTTTT.

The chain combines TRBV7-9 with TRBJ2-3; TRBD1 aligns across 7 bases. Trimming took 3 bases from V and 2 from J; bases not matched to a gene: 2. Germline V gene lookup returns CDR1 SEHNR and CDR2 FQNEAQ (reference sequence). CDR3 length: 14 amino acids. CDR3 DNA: TGTGCCAGCAGCTTCGACAGGGCCACAGATACGCAGTATTTT. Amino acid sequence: CASSFDRATDTQYF.

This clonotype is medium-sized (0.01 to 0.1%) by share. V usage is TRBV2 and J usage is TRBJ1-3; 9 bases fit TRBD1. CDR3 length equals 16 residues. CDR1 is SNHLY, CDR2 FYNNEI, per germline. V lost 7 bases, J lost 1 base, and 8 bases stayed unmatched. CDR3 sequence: CASTRDRANSGNTIYF. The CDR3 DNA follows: TGTGCCAGCACCCGGGACAGGGCGAATTCTGGAAACACCATATATTTT. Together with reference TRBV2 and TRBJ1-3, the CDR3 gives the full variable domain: EPEVTQTPSHQVTQMGQEVILRCVPISNHLYFYWYRQILGQKVEFLVSFYNNEISEKSEIFDDQFSVERPDGSNFTLKIRSTKLEDSAMYFCASTRDRANSGNTIYFGEGSWLTVV.

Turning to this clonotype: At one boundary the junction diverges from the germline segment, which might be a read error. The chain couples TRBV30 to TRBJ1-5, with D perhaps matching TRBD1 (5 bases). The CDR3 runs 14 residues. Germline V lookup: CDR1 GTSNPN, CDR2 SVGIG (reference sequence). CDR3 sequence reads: CAWTQRGYNQLQHF. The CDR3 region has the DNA TGTGCCTGGACACAAAGGGGTTACAATCAGCTCCAGCACTTT.

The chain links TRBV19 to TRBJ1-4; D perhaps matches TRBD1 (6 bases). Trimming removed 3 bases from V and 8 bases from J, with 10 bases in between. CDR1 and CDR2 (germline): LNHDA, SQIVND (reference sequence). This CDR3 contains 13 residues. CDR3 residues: CASSINRVEKLFF. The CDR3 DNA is TGTGCCAGTAGTATTAACAGGGTGGAAAAACTGTTTTTT.

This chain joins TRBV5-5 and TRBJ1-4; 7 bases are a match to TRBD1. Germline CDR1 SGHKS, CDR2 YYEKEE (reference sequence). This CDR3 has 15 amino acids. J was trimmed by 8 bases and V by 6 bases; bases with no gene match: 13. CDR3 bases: TGTGCCAGCAACGAAAGACAGGGATCAGGAGAAAAACTGTTTTTT. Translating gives CASNERQGSGEKLFF.

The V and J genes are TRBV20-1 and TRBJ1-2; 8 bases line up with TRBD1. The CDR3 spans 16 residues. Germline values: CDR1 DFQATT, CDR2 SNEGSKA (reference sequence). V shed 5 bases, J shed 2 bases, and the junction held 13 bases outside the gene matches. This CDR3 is CSAPSSRDRLNYGYTF. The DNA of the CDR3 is TGCAGTGCTCCTAGTAGCCGGGACAGGTTAAACTATGGCTACACCTTC.

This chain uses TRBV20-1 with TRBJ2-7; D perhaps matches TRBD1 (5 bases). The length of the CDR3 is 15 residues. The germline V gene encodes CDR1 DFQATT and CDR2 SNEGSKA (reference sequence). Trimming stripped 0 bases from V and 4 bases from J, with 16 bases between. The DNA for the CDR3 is TGCAGTGCTAGAGATCTGGGGCAGGGTGCTTACGAGCAGTACTTC. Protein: CSARDLGQGAYEQYF.

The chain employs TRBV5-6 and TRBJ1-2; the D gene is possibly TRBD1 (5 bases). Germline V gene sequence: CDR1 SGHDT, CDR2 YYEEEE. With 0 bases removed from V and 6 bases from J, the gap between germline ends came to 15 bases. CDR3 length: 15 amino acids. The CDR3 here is CASSLVGSGNHGYTF. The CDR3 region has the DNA TGTGCCAGCAGCTTGGTCGGATCAGGGAATCATGGCTACACCTTC.

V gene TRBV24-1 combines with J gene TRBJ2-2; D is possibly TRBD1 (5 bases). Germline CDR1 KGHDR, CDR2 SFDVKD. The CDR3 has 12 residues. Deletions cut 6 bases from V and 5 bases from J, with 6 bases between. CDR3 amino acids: CATSRGTGELFF. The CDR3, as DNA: TGTGCCACCAGTAGGGGAACCGGGGAGCTGTTTTTT.

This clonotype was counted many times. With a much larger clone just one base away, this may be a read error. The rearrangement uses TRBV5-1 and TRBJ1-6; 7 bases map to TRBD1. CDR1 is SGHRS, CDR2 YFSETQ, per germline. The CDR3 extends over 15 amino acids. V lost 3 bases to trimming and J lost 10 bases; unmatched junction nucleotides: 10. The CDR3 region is CASSSKKTGHSPLHF. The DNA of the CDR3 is TGCGCCAGCAGCTCTAAGAAGACAGGGCACTCACCCCTCCACTTT.

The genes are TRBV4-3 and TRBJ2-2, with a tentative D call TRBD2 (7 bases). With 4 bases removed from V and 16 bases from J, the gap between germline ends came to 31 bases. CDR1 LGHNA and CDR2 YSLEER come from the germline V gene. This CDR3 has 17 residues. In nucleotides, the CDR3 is TGCGCCAGCAGCCGCGGCCGGCTTAGCTTGAACACCGGGGGGCCGTTTTTT. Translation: CASSRGRLSLNTGGPFF.

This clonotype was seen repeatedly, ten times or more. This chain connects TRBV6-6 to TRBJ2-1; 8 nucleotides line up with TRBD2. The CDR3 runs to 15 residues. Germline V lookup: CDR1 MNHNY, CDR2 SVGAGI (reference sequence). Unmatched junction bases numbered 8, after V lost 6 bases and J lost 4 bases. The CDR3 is CASRAGTRGYNEQFF. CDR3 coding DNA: TGTGCCAGCAGGGCCGGGACTAGGGGTTACAATGAGCAGTTCTTC.

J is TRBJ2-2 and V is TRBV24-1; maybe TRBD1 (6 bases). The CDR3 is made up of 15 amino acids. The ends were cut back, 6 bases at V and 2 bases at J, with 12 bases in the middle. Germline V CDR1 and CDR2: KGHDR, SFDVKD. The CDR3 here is CATSQTGTNTGELFF. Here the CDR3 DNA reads TGTGCCACCAGTCAGACAGGAACAAACACCGGGGAGCTGTTTTTT.

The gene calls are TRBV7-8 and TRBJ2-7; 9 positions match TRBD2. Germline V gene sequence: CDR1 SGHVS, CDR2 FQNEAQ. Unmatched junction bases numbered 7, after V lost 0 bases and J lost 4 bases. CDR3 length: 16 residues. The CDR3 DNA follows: TGTGCCAGCAGCTTAGCGAGAGGACTAGCGAGGTACGAGCAGTACTTC. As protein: CASSLARGLARYEQYF.

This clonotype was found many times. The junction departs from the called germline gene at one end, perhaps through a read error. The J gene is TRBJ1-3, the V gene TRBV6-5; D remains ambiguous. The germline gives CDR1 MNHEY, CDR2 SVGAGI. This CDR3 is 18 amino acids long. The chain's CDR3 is CASSHSAAWLASGNTIYF. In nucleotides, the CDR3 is TGTGCCAGCAGTCACTCGGCAGCCTGGCTCGCCTCTGGAAACACCATATATTTT.